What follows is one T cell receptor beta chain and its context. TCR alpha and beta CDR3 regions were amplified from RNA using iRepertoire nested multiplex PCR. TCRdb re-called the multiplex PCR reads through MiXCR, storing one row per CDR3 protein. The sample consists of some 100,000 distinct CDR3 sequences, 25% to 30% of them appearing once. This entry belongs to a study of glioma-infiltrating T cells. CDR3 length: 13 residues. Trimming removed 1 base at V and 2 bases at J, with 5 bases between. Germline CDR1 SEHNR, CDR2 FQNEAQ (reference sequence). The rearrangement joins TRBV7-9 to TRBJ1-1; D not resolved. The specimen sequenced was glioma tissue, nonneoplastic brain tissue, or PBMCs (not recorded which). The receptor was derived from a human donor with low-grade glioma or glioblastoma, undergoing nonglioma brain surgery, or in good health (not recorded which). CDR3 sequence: CASSLGFNTEAFF. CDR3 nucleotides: TGTGCCAGCAGCTTAGGTTTCAACACTGAAGCTTTCTTT.